This TCR beta chain was identified during a study of regulatory T cells in long-lasting Graves disease. Study observations and caveats: Persistent Graves' patients had lower TCR diversity than newly diagnosed ones.

Building of the TCR beta libraries involved iRepertoire HTBI primers and Arm-PCR of CDR3 regions. TCRdb re-analysed the multiplex PCR reads in MiXCR, keeping a single row per CDR3 protein. The profile covers more than 300,000 distinct CDR3 sequences, with roughly 12% appearing a single time and 15% to 20% taken by the ten largest. The table lists this clonotype with many counts. Its antigen is still unknown. Time point specified: newly diagnosed GD, antithyroid drugs for less than 3 months. PBMC RNA served as the TCR library source. This same sample was also taken into another study, of T cells in Graves' hyperthyroidism and ophthalmopathy. As reported in that work: With the HTBI primer set, the TCR CDR3 went through a first round of RT-PCR.

The sample here was peripheral blood mononuclear cells (PBMCs), taken at new diagnosis, from a patient treated with antithyroid drugs. This clonotype was sampled from a woman aged 18 to 35 with Graves disease.

CDR3 in DNA: TGTGCCAGCAGCCTAGGGGACAGAACCTACGAGCAGTACTTC. It is translated as CASSLGDRTYEQYF. V usage is TRBV7-8 and J usage is TRBJ2-7; TRBD1 matches at 7 bases. With V trimmed by 5 bases and J by 2 bases, 6 bases remained unmatched. This CDR3 is built from 14 residues. Germline-derived CDR1 and CDR2 are SGHVS and FQNEAQ.